The rows below give T cell receptor beta chains drawn from one sample of a study of radiotherapy plus CTLA-4 blockade in lung cancer. Produced via immunoSEQ multiplex PCR; TCRdb's table is partial and in-frame only. The data show 55,000 to 75,000 clones, 70% to 80% seen once. Sequenced material: peripheral blood, taken from a patient treated with radiotherapy plus ipilimumab. The receptors were gathered from a human donor with non-small cell lung cancer whose response to radiotherapy plus ipilimumab could not be evaluated. Some clones in this sample may be carry-over from other donors' samples. The CDR3 runs from the conserved cysteine through the conserved F or W. The order of the fields is J gene, D gene, clone size, V gene, CDR3 protein, CDR3 DNA. The D gene is left open where the match is weak. Size is omitted from some rows. Given values are once, few, many or a class for expanded clones.

TRBJ2-2 | . | many | TRBV4-3 | CASSHRGSTGELFF | TGCGCCAGCAGCCACCGGGGATCCACCGGGGAGCTGTTTTTT
TRBJ2-7 | TRBD1 | few | TRBV5-5 | CASSTRTGSTGQYF | TGTGCCAGCAGCACCCGGACAGGGAGTACGGGGCAGTACTTC
TRBJ2-6 | TRBD1 | . | TRBV5-1 | CASSVTGTGANVLTF | TGCGCCAGCAGCGTGACAGGGACTGGGGCCAACGTCCTGACTTTC
TRBJ2-2 | . | . | TRBV5-1 | CASSFEKILNTGELFF | TGCGCCAGCAGCTTTGAGAAGATCCTAAACACCGGGGAGCTGTTTTTT
TRBJ2-5 | . | . | TRBV5-1 | CASSLGPPGGQYF | TGCGCCAGCAGCTTGGGGCCTCCGGGTGGCCAGTACTTC
TRBJ1-1 | . | . | TRBV27 | CASSSNRVQGTEAFF | TGTGCCAGCAGTTCAAACAGGGTGCAGGGCACTGAAGCTTTCTTT
TRBJ2-5 | TRBD1 | . | TRBV9 | CASSVGDRGRQETQYF | TGTGCCAGCAGCGTAGGGGACAGGGGGCGGCAAGAGACCCAGTACTTC
TRBJ2-5 | . | . | TRBV6-6 | CARPWGRETQYF | TGTGCCCGACCGTGGGGGCGGGAGACCCAGTACTTC
TRBJ1-2 | TRBD1 | . | TRBV7-9 | CASSYGTGAGYTF | TGTGCCAGCAGCTACGGGACAGGGGCTGGCTACACCTTC
TRBJ1-2 | . | . | TRBV6-5 | CASSYSGFGDGYTF | TGTGCCAGCAGTTACTCGGGGTTCGGGGATGGCTACACCTTC
TRBJ2-2 | . | . | TRBV28 | CASSPVDSLNTGELFF | TGTGCCAGCAGTCCCGTAGACTCGCTGAACACCGGGGAGCTGTTTTTT
TRBJ2-1 | TRBD2 | few | TRBV7-8 | CASSFATGGHNEQFF | TGTGCCAGCAGCTTCGCGACGGGGGGGCACAATGAGCAGTTCTTC
TRBJ1-1 | . | few | TRBV6-1 | CASTRGGEAFF | TGTGCCAGCACCCGGGGTGGTGAAGCTTTCTTT
TRBJ2-2 | TRBD1 | . | TRBV19 | CASRDRNTGELFF | TGTGCCAGTCGGGACAGGAACACCGGGGAGCTGTTTTTT
TRBJ1-6 | . | . | TRBV11-2 | CASSLVAGQTYHF | TGTGCCAGCAGCTTAGTAGCCGGACAAACCTACCACTTT
TRBJ2-7 | TRBD1 | . | TRBV5-1 | CASSLVQGFEQYF | TGCGCCAGCAGCTTGGTACAGGGGTTCGAGCAGTACTTC
TRBJ1-2 | . | . | TRBV5-5 | CASSLSGGAFIYGYTF | TGTGCCAGCAGCTTGTCGGGGGGCGCATTCATCTATGGCTACACCTTC
TRBJ1-1 | TRBD1 | few | TRBV18 | CASSGQGALFTEAFF | TGTGCCAGCTCAGGGCAGGGGGCTCTCTTCACTGAAGCTTTCTTT
TRBJ2-7 | . | . | TRBV2 | CASSYAGIPYEQYF | TGTGCCAGCAGTTACGCGGGGATTCCCTACGAGCAGTACTTC
TRBJ2-1 | TRBD2 | . | TRBV9 | CASSVVETSAQSSYNEQFF | TGTGCCAGCAGCGTAGTTGAGACTAGCGCCCAGAGCTCCTACAATGAGCAGTTCTTC
TRBJ1-2 | . | . | TRBV6-5 | CASSLRATFNYGYTF | TGTGCCAGCAGCCTGAGGGCCACCTTTAACTATGGCTACACCTTC
TRBJ1-1 | TRBD1 | . | TRBV30 | CASRTGRMNTEAFF | TGTGCCTCCCGGACAGGGCGGATGAACACTGAAGCTTTCTTT
TRBJ1-2 | TRBD1 | . | TRBV28 | CASSLRGRGPGGYTF | TGTGCCAGCAGTTTACGGGGCAGGGGGCCGGGAGGCTACACCTTC
TRBJ1-2 | TRBD1 | . | TRBV7-9 | CASSLVGQAGYTF | TGTGCCAGCAGCTTAGTCGGACAGGCAGGCTACACCTTC
TRBJ2-1 | . | once | TRBV14 | CASSQDGAGEQFF | TGTGCCAGCAGCCAAGATGGGGCCGGGGAGCAGTTCTTC